The following is a T cell receptor (beta chain) sequence with its context. Its antigen remains unidentified. V trimming: 7 bases; J trimming: 2 bases; junction bases outside the gene matches: 5. CDR1 is SNHLY, CDR2 FYNNEI, per germline. The CDR3 consists of 13 residues. PCR was performed using 60 Vbeta and 13 Jbeta primers. The repertoire was sequenced with immunoSEQ multiplex PCR; TCRdb's copy has only in-frame clones and lacks some. The sample contains about 110,000 clones, about 76% of which appear only once. The data stem from a study of cytomegalovirus exposure and HLA in healthy donors. Points from the study as a whole: Available immune exposure information was restricted to CMV serostatus only.

The V gene is TRBV2, the J gene TRBJ2-7, with 7 positions matching TRBD1. The TCR comes from a woman aged 45-65 years in good health and CMV-seropositive. The sample taken for sequencing was PBMCs. As DNA, the CDR3 is TGTGCCAGCACCCAGGGGGACGCCTACGAGCAGTACTTC. It specifies CASTQGDAYEQYF.